A single sample gave rise to the 27 T cell receptor beta chains below, sequenced in a study of neurological immune-mediated disorders. MiXCR was run by TCRdb on the 5' RACE reads, yielding one entry per CDR3 protein. The data show 36,000 or so distinct CDR3 sequences, about a tenth seen once. The sequencing sample was made of PBMCs. These receptors were taken from a woman aged 25 to 39 with HTLV-1-associated myelopathy (HAM/TSP).

This clonotype occurred many times. This chain links TRBV7-9 with TRBJ1-4, with 8 nucleotides matching TRBD1. J was trimmed by 5 bases and V by 5 bases; bases with no gene match: 7. CDR3 length: 15 residues. CDR1 SEHNR and CDR2 FQNEAQ come from the germline V gene (reference sequence). CDR3 in DNA: TGTGCCAGCAGCCCCGGACAGGGTGTCAATGAAAAACTGTTTTTT. It encodes CASSPGQGVNEKLFF.

The table lists this clonotype with many counts. CDR3: CSARDAQGKPYEQYF. The CDR3 nucleotides are TGCAGTGCTAGAGACGCACAGGGTAAGCCCTACGAGCAGTACTTC. The chain employs TRBV20-1 and TRBJ2-7; tentatively, D is TRBD1 (6 bases). Germline V gene data show CDR1 as DFQATT and CDR2 as SNEGSKA (reference sequence). The ends were cut back, 0 bases at V and 2 bases at J, with 14 bases in the middle. This CDR3 region has 15 residues.

In this sample, this clonotype turned up many times. The chain employs TRBV20-1 and TRBJ1-4; D remains ambiguous. Germline assignment: CDR1 DFQATT and CDR2 SNEGSKA (reference sequence). This CDR3 is 15 amino acids long. V dropped 1 base and J dropped 3 bases, with 12 bases sitting between them. The CDR3 sequence is CSARAPGNANEKLFF. The DNA for the CDR3 is TGCAGTGCTAGAGCCCCGGGGAATGCTAATGAAAAACTGTTTTTT.

CDR3 sequence reads: CASSEWYAYNEQFF. In nucleotides, the CDR3 is TGTGCCAGCAGTGAGTGGTATGCCTACAATGAGCAGTTCTTC. This rearrangement joins TRBV2 to TRBJ2-1; D remains ambiguous. Germline V gene lookup returns CDR1 SNHLY and CDR2 FYNNEI. There are 14 residues in the CDR3. The V end lost 3 bases, the J end lost 2 bases, and 8 bases lay between the germline ends.

This clonotype has at least ten counts. The gene calls are TRBV6-6 and TRBJ1-2; no definite D call. Per the germline V gene, CDR1 is MNHNY and CDR2 is SVGAGI (reference sequence). Trimming took off 0 bases at V and 7 bases at J, with 12 bases between the two ends. The CDR3 loop spans 14 amino acids. The CDR3 DNA follows: TGTGCCAGCAGTTACTCTGTCCGTCGGGGTGGCTACACCTTC. Residues: CASSYSVRRGGYTF.

This clonotype has ten or more counts. This chain connects TRBV12-3 or TRBV12-4 to TRBJ2-4; D assignment may be TRBD1 or TRBD2 (6 bases each). CDR3 length: 16 residues. V was cut by 3 bases and J by 0 bases, with 12 bases left in between. The CDR3 region is CASSFAGQLAKNIQYF. The CDR3 region has the DNA TGTGCCAGCAGTTTCGCGGGACAACTAGCCAAAAACATTCAGTACTTC.

This clonotype was seen ten or more times. The chain has TRBV28 and TRBJ2-6; no clear D gene. CDR3 length equals 18 residues. The germline V gene has CDR1 MDHEN and CDR2 SYDVKM. The germline V and J ends were trimmed by 5 bases and 2 bases, with 19 bases remaining between them. As DNA, the CDR3 is TGTGCCAGCAGTCCCATTCATATCCCGAAGGCTGGGGCCAACGTCCTGACTTTC. Protein product: CASSPIHIPKAGANVLTF.

The table lists this clonotype with many counts. This chain links TRBV10-3 with TRBJ1-1; TRBD1 agrees at 8 bases. Germline CDR1 is ENHRY and CDR2 is SYGVKD. This CDR3 comprises 16 residues. J gave up 5 bases and V 0 bases, and 8 bases lay outside the gene matches. CDR3 sequence reads: CAISESEGQGGTEAFF. The CDR3 nucleotides read TGTGCCATCAGTGAGTCCGAAGGACAGGGAGGGACTGAAGCTTTCTTT.

This clonotype was seen at least ten times. The CDR3 DNA reads as TGTGCCAGCTCACCGGACAGCCGCGGCGCTGAAGCTTTCTTT. Translated: CASSPDSRGAEAFF. V gene TRBV18 combines with J gene TRBJ1-1; D is perhaps TRBD1 (6 bases). V lost 3 bases and J 6 bases, leaving 14 bases between the germline ends. From germline, CDR1 is KGHSH and CDR2 LQKENI. This CDR3 is 14 amino acids long.

The chain employs TRBV4-3 and TRBJ2-2; the D is unclear. Germline-derived CDR1 and CDR2 are LGHNA and YSLEER. The V end lost 0 bases, the J end lost 3 bases, and 14 bases lay between the germline ends. The CDR3 extends over 17 amino acids. Written as DNA, the CDR3 is TGCGCCAGCAGCCAAGAAGTTCCAGGAGTTTACACCGGGGAGCTGTTTTTT. Its protein is CASSQEVPGVYTGELFF.

This clonotype has ten or more counts. This chain links TRBV29-1 with TRBJ1-1, with a possible D match to TRBD1 (5 bases). Trimming shortened V by 4 bases and J by 0 bases, and 9 bases separated the two germline ends. The CDR3 is made up of 13 amino acids. Germline V CDR1 and CDR2: SQVTM, ANQGSEA. CDR3 protein: CSVGGRLNTEAFF. The CDR3, as DNA: TGCAGCGTTGGGGGCAGACTGAACACTGAAGCTTTCTTT.

This clonotype was observed many times. V and J are TRBV5-1 and TRBJ2-3; D unclear. The CDR3 covers 12 residues. The V end lost 6 bases, the J end lost 4 bases, and 9 bases lay between the germline ends. Germline values: CDR1 SGHRS, CDR2 YFSETQ. The CDR3 DNA is TGCGCCAGCAAATTGGAAGCAGATACGCAGTATTTT. This gives the protein CASKLEADTQYF.

This clonotype was detected ten times or more. The CDR3 DNA follows: TGCAGTGCGACCGGGACAGGGTTCCTGCCCCCCTACGAGCAGTACTTC. Its protein product is CSATGTGFLPPYEQYF. The J gene is TRBJ2-7, the V gene TRBV20-1, with 9 bases matching TRBD1. Germline V gene lookup returns CDR1 DFQATT and CDR2 SNEGSKA (reference sequence). The CDR3 contains 16 residues. Trimming cost V 6 bases and J 2 bases; bases outside gene matches: 14.

Many counts were recorded for this clonotype. The chain is built from TRBV3-1 and TRBJ1-2, with D possibly TRBD1 on 5 matching bases. In germline, CDR1 is LGHDT, CDR2 YNNKEL (reference sequence). V lost 4 bases to trimming and J lost 5 bases, with 14 bases between them. This CDR3 contains 14 residues. Here the CDR3 reads CASSRGDGSYGYTF. CDR3 nucleotides: TGTGCCAGCAGCCGGGGGGACGGATCTTATGGCTACACCTTC.

This clonotype appeared many times. The chain is built from TRBV20-1 and TRBJ1-1; perhaps TRBD1 as D (5 bases). The germline V gene has CDR1 DFQATT and CDR2 SNEGSKA (reference sequence). The CDR3 covers 13 residues. The germline V and J ends were trimmed by 2 bases and 3 bases, with 10 bases remaining between them. In DNA, the CDR3 is TGCAGTGCTAGATCAGGGACCTACACTGAAGCTTTCTTT. Translating gives CSARSGTYTEAFF.

This clonotype was counted many times. This chain connects TRBV29-1 to TRBJ1-4, with D perhaps TRBD1 (6 bases). The germline V and J ends were trimmed by 6 bases and 6 bases, with 14 bases remaining between them. Germline CDR1 is SQVTM and CDR2 is ANQGSEA. The CDR3 length is 13 residues. CDR3 sequence (DNA): TGCAGCGTCTGCTCGGACAGTGATGAAAAACTGTTTTTT. Protein: CSVCSDSDEKLFF.

This clonotype has a count of ten or more. The chain uses TRBV20-1 and TRBJ2-1; D gene ambiguous. CDR3 length: 13 residues. Between the trimmed V and J ends, which lost 6 bases and 4 bases, there was a span of 13 bases. Germline lookup yields CDR1 DFQATT and CDR2 SNEGSKA (reference sequence). The CDR3: CSARRRIYNEQFF. The CDR3 coding sequence is TGCAGTGCACGCCGAAGGATATACAATGAGCAGTTCTTC.

The table lists this clonotype with many counts. J is TRBJ2-3 and V is TRBV2; D might be TRBD1 or TRBD2, each matching 5 bases. Trimming pared 5 bases from V and 6 bases from J, leaving 12 bases between. From germline, CDR1 is SNHLY and CDR2 FYNNEI. This CDR3 contains 13 residues. The CDR3 nucleotides read TGTGCCAGCAGTTCGAGGGGCATGGATACGCAGTATTTT. It yields the protein CASSSRGMDTQYF.

A remark on this clonotype: It is unclear where the CDR3 begins or ends on the DNA, so no DNA is shown, and the CDR3 is as TCRdb lists it. V gene TRBV5-1 combines with J gene TRBJ1-5; the D call TRBD1 from the table was never checked on the DNA. The V gene's germline CDR1 is SGHRS and CDR2 YFSETQ. Including both end residues, the CDR3 is 22 amino acids long. The CDR3 sequence is CASSFYICSAWPGVTSNQPQHF.

This clonotype occurred many times. V gene TRBV7-2 combines with J gene TRBJ2-2; 8 bases map to TRBD2. Germline-derived CDR1 and CDR2 are SGHTA and FQGNSA. Trimming cost V 8 bases and J 1 base; bases outside gene matches: 6. CDR3 size: 15 residues. CDR3 sequence (DNA): TGTGCCAGCCGTTACGGGGGGGAGAACACCGGGGAGCTGTTTTTT. Encoded protein: CASRYGGENTGELFF.

This clonotype was recorded many times. The chain combines TRBV20-1 with TRBJ2-6; weak D call: TRBD1 (5 bases). Germline V gives CDR1 DFQATT, CDR2 SNEGSKA (reference sequence). The CDR3 totals 17 residues. Trimming removed 0 bases from V and 0 bases from J, with 12 bases in between. CDR3: CSARDQGVGSGANVLTF. The CDR3 region has the DNA TGCAGTGCTAGAGATCAAGGGGTGGGCTCTGGGGCCAACGTCCTGACTTTC.

A note on this clonotype: The germline gene is not matched at one end of the junction; a read error may be the cause. The V and J genes are TRBV3-1 and TRBJ1-2; maybe TRBD1 (6 bases). The CDR3 loop spans 17 amino acids. Germline V gene lookup returns CDR1 LGHDT and CDR2 YNNKEL (reference sequence). CDR3 in DNA: TGTGCCAGCAGCCAAGTTCACAGGGTCGGGGGGCAATATGTCTACACCTTC. Translation: CASSQVHRVGGQYVYTF.

This clonotype was seen repeatedly, ten times or more. This chain uses TRBV20-1 with TRBJ2-3; TRBD1 agrees at 7 bases. This CDR3 spans 13 amino acids. Germline V lookup: CDR1 DFQATT, CDR2 SNEGSKA (reference sequence). J lost 2 bases, V lost 3 bases, and 2 bases had no gene match. The CDR3 nucleotides are TGCAGTGCTAGGACAGGGAACACAGATACGCAGTATTTT. This encodes CSARTGNTDTQYF.

This clonotype was seen many times. This sequence joins TRBV20-1 and TRBJ1-1; a possible D gene is TRBD1 (5 bases). V was cut by 3 bases and J by 6 bases, with 11 bases left in between. Germline values: CDR1 DFQATT, CDR2 SNEGSKA (reference sequence). The CDR3 runs 12 residues. CDR3 coding DNA: TGCAGTGCTAGGGGGGGAGGTTCTGAAGCTTTCTTT. It yields the protein CSARGGGSEAFF.

Many counts were recorded for this clonotype. V and J are TRBV7-3 and TRBJ2-1; 9 bases agree with TRBD2. The J segment lost 3 bases and the V segment lost 0 bases, leaving 3 bases of the junction unmatched. Germline V gene lookup returns CDR1 SGHTA and CDR2 FQGTGA. This CDR3 spans 16 amino acids. CDR3 amino acids: CASSLTLAGYYNEQFF. CDR3 sequence (DNA): TGTGCCAGCAGCTTAACCCTAGCGGGGTACTACAATGAGCAGTTCTTC.

This clonotype was detected ten times or more. The V and J genes are TRBV6-5 and TRBJ2-3; 8 bases match TRBD1. Unmatched junction bases numbered 5, after V lost 5 bases and J lost 4 bases. Germline assignment: CDR1 MNHEY and CDR2 SVGAGI. This CDR3 is built from 14 residues. CDR3: CASSDRGSPDTQYF. As DNA, the CDR3 is TGTGCCAGCAGTGACAGGGGATCCCCAGATACGCAGTATTTT.

This clonotype was found many times. The V call is TRBV20-1, the J call TRBJ1-1, with D hard to call. CDR1 is DFQATT, CDR2 SNEGSKA, per germline (reference sequence). The length of the CDR3 is 13 residues. Trimming removed 2 bases at V and 0 bases at J, with 7 bases between. The CDR3 DNA is TGCAGTGCTAGATCAACTGTGAACACTGAAGCTTTCTTT. It translates to CSARSTVNTEAFF.